The 24 T cell receptor beta chains in this list originate from one sample, sequenced in a study of T cells in localized non-small cell lung cancer. Some clones are missing from TCRdb's copy, which holds only in-frame ones; the method was immunoSEQ multiplex PCR. The sample includes tens of thousands of clones, 84% seen only once; the top ten take approximately 13%. Material: peripheral blood, obtained before any cancer treatment. The origin of the receptors is a female donor older than 55 with stage I lung adenocarcinoma.

The chain employs TRBV6-1 and TRBJ1-1; TRBD1 aligns across 7 bases. This CDR3 contains 14 residues. Germline trimming cut 6 bases from V and 2 bases from J; bases unmatched to any gene: 6. Per the germline V gene, CDR1 is MNHNS and CDR2 is SASEGT. CDR3 in amino acids: CASRAGTANTEAFF. CDR3 bases: TGTGCCAGCAGAGCCGGGACAGCCAACACTGAAGCTTTCTTT.

V gene TRBV28 combines with J gene TRBJ1-5; D is ambiguous. CDR3 length equals 15 residues. Deletions cut 2 bases from V and 2 bases from J, with 10 bases between. CDR1 and CDR2 from the germline V gene are MDHEN and SYDVKM. The DNA for the CDR3 is TGTGCCAGCAGTTTAGGGTCTTTGGGCAATCAGCCCCAGCATTTT. It translates to CASSLGSLGNQPQHF.

This chain links TRBV11-3 with TRBJ2-2, with a possible D match to TRBD2 (5 bases). V was trimmed by 1 base and J by 2 bases, leaving 8 bases between them. The CDR3 sequence is 15 residues long. The germline CDR1 and CDR2 sequences are SGHNT and YENEEA. The CDR3 spells CASSLAGLNTGELFF. DNA of the CDR3: TGTGCCAGCAGCTTAGCGGGGTTAAACACCGGGGAGCTGTTTTTT.

V usage is TRBV6-6 and J usage is TRBJ1-2; no clear D gene. Germline values: CDR1 MNHNY, CDR2 SVGAGI (reference sequence). V was trimmed by 5 bases and J by 1 base, leaving 11 bases between them. The CDR3 consists of 14 residues. The CDR3 loop is CASSDNPFNYGYTF. Here the CDR3 DNA reads TGTGCCAGCAGTGACAACCCTTTTAACTATGGCTACACCTTC.

This clone was detected ten times or more. In DNA, the CDR3 is TGTGCCAGCAGTTACGCGGGACAGGAGGCTTTCTTT. This translates into CASSYAGQEAFF. The genes are TRBV6-6 and TRBJ1-1; the match to TRBD1 covers 8 bases. V dropped 2 bases and J dropped 11; count of bases not matched to a gene: 4. There are 12 residues in the CDR3. Per the germline V gene, CDR1 is MNHNY and CDR2 is SVGAGI (reference sequence).

The chain combines TRBV4-1 with TRBJ2-1; D is ambiguous. Trimming shortened V by 1 base and J by 8 bases, and 6 bases separated the two germline ends. Per the germline V gene, CDR1 is MGHRA and CDR2 is YSYEKL. This CDR3 comprises 12 residues. In DNA, the CDR3 is TGCGCCAGCAGCCAAGCCGGGCATGAGCAGTTCTTC. It yields the protein CASSQAGHEQFF.

The genes are TRBV4-1 and TRBJ2-5; D may be TRBD2 (5 bases). In germline, CDR1 is MGHRA, CDR2 YSYEKL. This CDR3 comprises 18 residues. V gave up 0 bases and J gave up 1 base, with 18 bases separating them. The CDR3 region has the DNA TGCGCCAGCAGCCAAGATAGGTTGACTACAGCTCCCCAAGAGACCCAGTACTTC. Protein: CASSQDRLTTAPQETQYF.

The rearrangement uses TRBV7-6 and TRBJ1-2, with 9 nucleotides matching TRBD1. This CDR3 region has 13 residues. V trimming: 1 base; J trimming: 8 bases; junction bases outside the gene matches: 2. Germline CDR1 SGHVS, CDR2 FNYEAQ. CDR3 in DNA: TGTGCCAGCAGCTTAGGGACAGGGGAAGGCTACACCTTC. Translated: CASSLGTGEGYTF.

The V call is TRBV5-1, the J call TRBJ2-3; D gene unclear. CDR1 and CDR2 from the germline V gene are SGHRS and YFSETQ. The CDR3 totals 14 residues. Trimming left V 2 bases short and J 6 bases short, with 13 bases between. As DNA, the CDR3 is TGCGCCAGCAGCTTACAGAGCACCTTTGATACGCAGTATTTT. This translates into CASSLQSTFDTQYF.

This clone was counted between two and nine times. The J gene is TRBJ1-5, the V gene TRBV5-4; D not certain. Germline V gives CDR1 SGHNT, CDR2 YYREEE (reference sequence). This CDR3 region has 13 residues. V was shortened by 0 bases and J by 0 bases, with 1 base between the two germline ends. The chain's CDR3 is CASSLDSNQPQHF. The CDR3 nucleotides read TGTGCCAGCAGCTTGGATAGCAATCAGCCCCAGCATTTT.

This chain uses TRBV5-4 with TRBJ2-3; the D gene could be TRBD1 or TRBD2 (5 bases each). Per the germline V gene, CDR1 is SGHNT and CDR2 is YYREEE (reference sequence). CDR3 length equals 15 residues. Deletions cut 4 bases from V and 3 bases from J, with 15 bases between. CDR3 DNA: TGTGCCAGCAGCGTAGGGACGGTAGGGACAGATACGCAGTATTTT. This gives the protein CASSVGTVGTDTQYF.

This clone was counted once. The V call is TRBV11-3, the J call TRBJ1-1; weak D call: TRBD1 (6 bases). CDR1 is SGHNT and CDR2 is YENEEA in the germline V gene. CDR3 length: 14 residues. V shed 3 bases and J shed 2 bases, with 10 bases lying between them. The CDR3: CASSFRGRNTEAFF. In DNA form, the CDR3 reads TGTGCCAGCAGCTTCCGGGGGCGAAACACTGAAGCTTTCTTT.

This CDR3 is CASSLAGGYTEAFF. The CDR3 DNA follows: TGTGCCAGTAGTCTAGCAGGGGGTTACACTGAAGCTTTCTTT. This chain uses TRBV19 with TRBJ1-1; TRBD1 matches 7 bases. V gave up 5 bases and J gave up 3 bases; unmatched junction bases: 6. From germline, CDR1 is LNHDA and CDR2 SQIVND (reference sequence). CDR3 length: 14 residues.

This clone was counted only a few times. V is TRBV5-1 and J is TRBJ1-2; tentative D call: TRBD1 (5 bases). Per the germline V gene, CDR1 is SGHRS and CDR2 is YFSETQ. Trimming stripped 3 bases from V and 0 bases from J, with 9 bases between. The CDR3 covers 14 residues. The DNA for the CDR3 is TGCGCCAGCAGCTCCGACAGTGCTAACTATGGCTACACCTTC. It encodes CASSSDSANYGYTF. The complete variable domain, with remaining parts taken from reference TRBV5-1 and TRBJ1-2, reads KAGVTQTPRYLIKTRGQQVTLSCSPISGHRSVSWYQQTPGQGLQFLFEYFSETQRNKGNFPGRFSGRQFSNSRSEMNVSTLELGDSALYLCASSSDSANYGYTFGSGTRLTVV.

The chain employs TRBV4-1 and TRBJ2-2; 9 bases line up with TRBD2. After removal of 1 base from V and 3 bases from J, the junction contained 3 bases not matched to a gene. The CDR3 covers 16 residues. Germline V gives CDR1 MGHRA, CDR2 YSYEKL. The CDR3 loop is CASSQGSGGYTGELFF. The CDR3 coding sequence is TGCGCCAGCAGCCAAGGTAGCGGGGGTTACACCGGGGAGCTGTTTTTT.

On this clone itself: The sample holds other DNA sequences that translate to the same CDR3. V gene TRBV7-9 combines with J gene TRBJ1-5, with D unresolved. The germline V and J ends were trimmed by 5 bases and 3 bases, with 5 bases remaining between them. The CDR3 runs to 12 residues. Germline V lookup: CDR1 SEHNR, CDR2 FQNEAQ (reference sequence). This CDR3 reads CASSPANQPQHF. The CDR3 coding sequence is TGTGCCAGCAGCCCCGCCAATCAGCCCCAGCATTTT.

The CDR3 coding sequence is TGCGCCAGCAGCCTCAGTAGTCCCGGAAACACCATATATTTT. Translation gives CASSLSSPGNTIYF. The chain links TRBV5-1 to TRBJ1-3; no firm D call. The CDR3 is made up of 14 amino acids. V was pared by 4 bases and J by 4 bases, with 12 bases between. Germline values: CDR1 SGHRS, CDR2 YFSETQ.

The chain employs TRBV5-1 and TRBJ2-2, with 10 bases matching TRBD1. This CDR3 comprises 14 residues. Germline V gene lookup returns CDR1 SGHRS and CDR2 YFSETQ. Germline trimming cut 5 bases from V and 5 bases from J; bases unmatched to any gene: 3. The CDR3 DNA is TGCGCCAGCAGTGGACAGGGGGAGACCGGGGAGCTGTTTTTT. Translating it yields CASSGQGETGELFF.

This rearrangement joins TRBV29-1 to TRBJ1-2; D not resolved. V was trimmed by 0 bases and J by 8 bases, leaving 16 bases between them. Germline CDR1 SQVTM, CDR2 ANQGSEA. This CDR3 comprises 14 residues. CDR3 in amino acids: CSVEDPGSGLGYTF. CDR3 coding DNA: TGCAGCGTTGAAGACCCCGGGTCCGGTTTGGGCTACACCTTC.

This chain connects TRBV5-1 to TRBJ2-1, with 9 nucleotides matching TRBD1. In germline, CDR1 is SGHRS, CDR2 YFSETQ. The CDR3 has 15 residues. With V trimmed by 1 base and J by 6 bases, 5 bases remained unmatched. The CDR3 sequence: CASSLSGQGLNEQFF. The CDR3 region has the DNA TGCGCCAGCAGCTTGTCGGGACAGGGACTCAATGAGCAGTTCTTC.

The chain uses TRBV18 and TRBJ1-5, with D unresolved. Trimming stripped 3 bases from V and 1 base from J, with 19 bases between. Germline V gene data show CDR1 as KGHSH and CDR2 as LQKENI. This CDR3 is 18 amino acids long. CDR3 protein: CASSPIKGGKGSNQPQHF. CDR3 in DNA: TGTGCCAGCTCACCTATCAAGGGAGGGAAAGGAAGCAATCAGCCCCAGCATTTT. The entire variable domain, with the rest obtained from reference TRBV18 and TRBJ1-5, is as follows: NAGVMQNPRHLVRRRGQEARLRCSPMKGHSHVYWYRQLPEEGLKFMVYLQKENIIDESGMPKERFSAEFPKEGPSILRIQQVVRGDSAAYFCASSPIKGGKGSNQPQHFGDGTRLSIL.

The chain recombines TRBV27 with TRBJ1-1; D not certain. The CDR3 runs to 12 residues. V dropped 3 bases and J dropped 5 bases, with 7 bases sitting between them. Germline V CDR1 and CDR2: MNHEY, SMNVEV (reference sequence). The CDR3 sequence is CASSFLGTEAFF. CDR3 sequence (DNA): TGTGCCAGCAGTTTCTTAGGGACTGAAGCTTTCTTT.

V and J are TRBV7-2 and TRBJ1-1; no clear D. Trimming shortened V by 2 bases and J by 2 bases, and 6 bases separated the two germline ends. The germline gives CDR1 SGHTA, CDR2 FQGNSA. The CDR3 loop spans 13 amino acids. The CDR3, as DNA: TGTGCCAGCAGCTTAATAGCTAACACTGAAGCTTTCTTT. It is translated as CASSLIANTEAFF. The full variable domain, completed using reference TRBV7-2 and TRBJ1-1, is GAGVSQSPSNKVTEKGKDVELRCDPISGHTALYWYRQSLGQGLEFLIYFQGNSAPDKSGLPSDRFSAERTGGSVSTLTIQRTQQEDSAVYLCASSLIANTEAFFGQGTRLTVV.

The chain uses TRBV6-1 and TRBJ1-3, with D perhaps matching TRBD1 (5 bases). Germline assignment: CDR1 MNHNS and CDR2 SASEGT. CDR3 length: 18 amino acids. V was trimmed by 2 bases and J by 0 bases, leaving 17 bases between them. The CDR3 sequence is CASSESVGARASGNTIYF. For the CDR3, the DNA is TGTGCCAGCAGTGAATCGGTAGGGGCGCGTGCCTCTGGAAACACCATATATTTT.